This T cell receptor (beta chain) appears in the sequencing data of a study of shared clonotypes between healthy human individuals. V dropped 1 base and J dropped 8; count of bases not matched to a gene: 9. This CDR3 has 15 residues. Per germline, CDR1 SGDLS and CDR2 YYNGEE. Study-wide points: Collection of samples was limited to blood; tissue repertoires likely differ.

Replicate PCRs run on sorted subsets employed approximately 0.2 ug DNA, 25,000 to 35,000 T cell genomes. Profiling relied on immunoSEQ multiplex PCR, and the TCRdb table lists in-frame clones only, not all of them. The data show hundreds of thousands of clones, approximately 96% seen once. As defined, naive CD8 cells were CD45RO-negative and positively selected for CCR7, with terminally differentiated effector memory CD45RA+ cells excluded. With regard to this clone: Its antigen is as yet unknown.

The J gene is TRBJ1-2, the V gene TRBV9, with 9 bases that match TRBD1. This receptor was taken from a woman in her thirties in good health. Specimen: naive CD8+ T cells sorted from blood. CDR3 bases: TGTGCCAGCAGCGTACCCGGGACAGGGTCGTGGGGCTACACCTTC. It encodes CASSVPGTGSWGYTF.